This is a list of T cell receptor beta chains from one sample in a study of T cells in Graves' hyperthyroidism and ophthalmopathy. TCRdb fed the multiplex PCR reads into MiXCR, producing one record per CDR3 protein. The sample yields 660,000 or so distinct CDR3 sequences, over 40% seen once. Sequenced material: peripheral blood or thyroid tissue (not recorded which). The receptors here all came from an adult man with Graves' disease, either hyperthyroidism or ophthalmopathy (not recorded which). Each CDR3 is given with its conserved first and last residue. Each record gives: clone size, V gene, J gene, D gene, CDR3 protein, CDR3 DNA. A D gene is named only where the DNA matches it firmly. Some rows have no size entry. The others give once, few or many, or a class for an expanded clone.

-	TRBV5-1	TRBJ1-5	-	CASRKGFNQPQHF	TGCGCCAGCAGGAAGGGTTTTAATCAGCCCCAGCATTTT
-	TRBV5-1	TRBJ2-7	TRBD1	CASSLSGTGSDEQYF	TGCGCCAGCAGCTTGTCAGGGACAGGGTCCGACGAGCAGTACTTC
-	TRBV20-1	TRBJ2-3	-	CSAGARGGDTQYF	TGCAGTGCAGGGGCGCGTGGGGGAGATACGCAGTATTTT
-	TRBV7-8	TRBJ1-1	TRBD1	CASSSSTGGLTEAFF	TGTGCCAGCAGCTCAAGTACAGGGGGCTTAACTGAAGCTTTCTTT
many	TRBV10-3	TRBJ1-2	TRBD1	CAISQLDRKENGYTF	TGTGCCATCAGTCAACTGGACAGGAAGGAGAATGGCTACACCTTC
-	TRBV25-1	TRBJ2-7	TRBD1	CASSEWGTGATSEQYF	TGTGCCAGCAGTGAATGGGGGACAGGGGCCACCTCCGAGCAGTACTTC
-	TRBV14	TRBJ2-5	TRBD1	CASSPPGTSGGETRYF	TGTGCCAGCAGCCCGCCGGGGACGTCAGGGGGAGAGACCCGGTACTTC
many	TRBV7-8	TRBJ1-1	-	CASSNGHPTEAFF	TGTGCCAGCAGCAATGGACATCCGACTGAAGCTTTCTTT
-	TRBV7-8	TRBJ2-7	TRBD2	CASSWGGGNPTEQYF	TGTGCCAGCAGCTGGGGCGGGGGGAATCCTACCGAGCAGTACTTC
-	TRBV7-8	TRBJ1-6	TRBD1	CASSLYGQGVISPLHF	TGTGCCAGCAGCTTATATGGACAGGGGGTAATTTCACCCCTCCACTTT
-	TRBV12-3/TRBV12-4	TRBJ1-1	-	CASTLVTTEAFF	TGTGCCAGCACCCTCGTGACAACCGAAGCTTTCTTT
few	TRBV5-1	TRBJ2-5	-	CASSFLDGRETQYF	TGCGCCAGCAGCTTCCTAGATGGCCGAGAGACCCAGTACTTC
-	TRBV7-2	TRBJ2-4	-	CASSLAGGAGSKNIQYF	TGTGCCAGCAGCTTAGCCGGCGGGGCAGGGTCCAAAAACATTCAGTACTTC
many	TRBV29-1	TRBJ2-7	TRBD2	CSVALAVSSVEQYF	TGCAGCGTTGCTCTAGCGGTGTCGTCGGTCGAGCAGTACTTC
-	TRBV29-1	TRBJ1-1	TRBD1	CSLTGATEAFF	TGCAGCTTAACAGGGGCCACTGAAGCTTTCTTT
many	TRBV2	TRBJ1-1	-	CASSEAGRNNMNTEAFF	TGTGCCAGCAGTGAAGCTGGACGGAACAACATGAACACTGAAGCTTTCTTT
few	TRBV9	TRBJ1-2	-	CASSVEGRTALNYGYTF	TGTGCCAGCAGCGTAGAAGGACGGACAGCACTTAACTATGGCTACACCTTC
once	TRBV10-3	TRBJ2-7	TRBD1	CAISDTGTGFEQYF	TGTGCCATCAGTGACACCGGGACAGGGTTCGAGCAGTACTTC